Below, one T cell receptor (beta chain) is given with its context. Its antigen is still unknown. Germline CDR1 is MDHEN and CDR2 is SYDVKM. The germline V and J ends were trimmed by 7 bases and 4 bases, with 17 bases remaining between them. The CDR3 runs to 15 residues. This specimen comes from a study of siplizumab effects on memory and regulatory T cells. Regarding the study as a whole: The diversity of naive T cells seemed greater than that of memory cells, and their alloresponse contribution seemed major. Suppressive activity of Tregs proliferating in siplizumab cultures remained unconfirmed. Where siplizumab was present, mappable alloreactive CD4+ clones averaged roughly 72% Treg-derived, compared with 26.9% in controls.

TCRdb keeps only in-frame clones here, not all; method: immunoSEQ multiplex PCR. The sample records about 50,000 clones, under 98% being singletons. This chain links TRBV28 with TRBJ1-3, with D tentatively TRBD1 (6 bases). This receptor was obtained from a human donor in good health. The source material was naive CD4+ T cells sorted from blood. The CDR3 nucleotides are TGTGCCAGCATTAACCGACAGGTTAGCGGAAACACCATATATTTT. As protein: CASINRQVSGNTIYF.